This TCR beta chain originates from a study of memory CD4+ T cells and cytomegalovirus serostatus. Sequencing used immunoSEQ multiplex PCR; TCRdb keeps in-frame clones, though not all of them. The sample carries some 67,000 clones, roughly 76% recorded once. The sort gate was single viable CD3+CD4+CD8-CD45RO+ cells for memory CD4+ T cells. After thawing, CD4+ T cells were positively selected. About this clone: Its antigen remains unidentified.

CDR1 is SGHVS, CDR2 FNYEAQ, per germline. Trimming stripped 2 bases from V and 2 bases from J, with 13 bases between. The CDR3 covers 17 residues. Overall study findings and caveats: Suggested: most of the CMV-linked TCR signature lies in CD4+ memory cells.

This receptor was taken from an adult in good health and CMV-seropositive. The source material was memory CD4+ T cells from blood. The gene calls are TRBV7-6 and TRBJ2-6; no clear D gene. The DNA for the CDR3 is TGTGCCAGCAGCTTAAGTTTCCTTCGGACTGGGGCCAACGTCCTGACTTTC. This sequence encodes CASSLSFLRTGANVLTF.